Listed below are T cell receptor beta chains from one sample, sequenced in a study of control samples from healthy donors and cancer patients. Profiling relied on immunoSEQ multiplex PCR, and the TCRdb table lists in-frame clones only, not all of them. The table records over 100,000 clones, more than 70% of them present only once. Sequencing was carried out using blood. These TCRs come from a man between 40 and 49 years old in good health. The CDR3 runs from the conserved cysteine through the conserved F or W. The D gene is left open where the match is weak. Size values are once, few and many counts, or a class for expanded clones, and some rows have none.

CDR3nt | CDR3aa | j_gene | abundance | v_gene | d_gene
TGCAGTGCTAGTCTTTTAGCGGTGGATTACAATGAGCAGTTCTTC | CSASLLAVDYNEQFF | TRBJ2-1 | few | TRBV20-1 | -
TGCAGTGCTCCTCAAGGGGGGCACACCTTC | CSAPQGGHTF | TRBJ1-2 | - | TRBV20-1 | -
TGTGCCAGCAGCCAACAGTATAGCAATCAGCCCCAGCATTTT | CASSQQYSNQPQHF | TRBJ1-5 | - | TRBV3-1/TRBV3-2 | -
TGTGCCAGCAGCGTACGGACAGACACTGAAGCTTTCTTT | CASSVRTDTEAFF | TRBJ1-1 | - | TRBV25-1 | -
TGTGCCACCAGCAGCCCCTCTGGAAACACCATATATTTT | CATSSPSGNTIYF | TRBJ1-3 | - | TRBV15 | -
TGTGCCAGCAGTGCCAGACTAGCGGGGGTTCTCGACGAGCAGTACTTC | CASSARLAGVLDEQYF | TRBJ2-7 | - | TRBV6-1 | TRBD2
TGTGCCAGCAGCTTAGGAGGGCGGGGGGGATTAAATACGCAGTATTTT | CASSLGGRGGLNTQYF | TRBJ2-3 | - | TRBV5-4 | TRBD2
TGCGCCAGCAGCTTCCAGACAACCATGAACACTGAAGCTTTCTTT | CASSFQTTMNTEAFF | TRBJ1-1 | - | TRBV5-1 | -
TGTGCCAGCAGCTTAGAACTAGCGGGGGTGATCGAGCAGTACTTC | CASSLELAGVIEQYF | TRBJ2-7 | - | TRBV7-9 | TRBD2
TGTGCCACCAGTGATTCTGGCCTAGGGGTCCAAGAGACCCAGTACTTC | CATSDSGLGVQETQYF | TRBJ2-5 | - | TRBV24-1 | -
TGTGCCAGTAGCCTACAGGCGTCAGGGGGAGACGAGCAGTACTTC | CASSLQASGGDEQYF | TRBJ2-7 | - | TRBV19 | TRBD1
TGTGCCAGCAGTTTGACTAGCGGGGGATCACTCACAGATACGCAGTATTTT | CASSLTSGGSLTDTQYF | TRBJ2-3 | - | TRBV6-4 | TRBD2
TGCGCCAGCAGCCAAGATTCAGGACAAATAAATCAGCCCCAGCATTTT | CASSQDSGQINQPQHF | TRBJ1-5 | - | TRBV4-1 | -
TGTGCCTGGTCGCCCGGGGGCCTCTCCACCATATATTTT | CAWSPGGLSTIYF | TRBJ1-3 | - | TRBV30 | -
TGTGCCAGCAGTTACGGGGGGATCGGGGAGCTGTTTTTT | CASSYGGIGELFF | TRBJ2-2 | - | TRBV6-5 | -
TGTGCCTGGAGTAAGAGTGGAGATACGCAGTATTTT | CAWSKSGDTQYF | TRBJ2-3 | - | TRBV30 | -
TGTGCCATCAGTGAGTCGATGGTGAACAATCAGCCCCAGCATTTT | CAISESMVNNQPQHF | TRBJ1-5 | - | TRBV10-3 | -
TGTGCCAGCAGTTTATCGGGGGCCAATGAAGCTTTCTTT | CASSLSGANEAFF | TRBJ1-1 | - | TRBV12-3/TRBV12-4 | -
TGTGCCAGCAGCCCGACAGCTCTGCCCTTGCAGTTCTTC | CASSPTALPLQFF | TRBJ2-1 | - | TRBV12-3/TRBV12-4 | -
TGTGCCAGGGGGGTGGCCCAGCATTTT | CARGVAQHF | TRBJ1-5 | - | TRBV5-5 | -
TGTGCCAGCAGCCCCGCGACAGGGATAGCTTTCTTT | CASSPATGIAFF | TRBJ1-1 | - | TRBV7-8 | TRBD1
TGTGCCAGCTCACCAGGGACAGGGAATCAGCCCCAGCATTTT | CASSPGTGNQPQHF | TRBJ1-5 | - | TRBV18 | TRBD1
TGTGCCAGTAACGACAGGGGCTATGGCTACACCTTC | CASNDRGYGYTF | TRBJ1-2 | - | TRBV19 | TRBD1
TGTGCCAGCAGTTCTCCCCAGCGTCAAAGTCGGGCCAACGTCCTGACTTTC | CASSSPQRQSRANVLTF | TRBJ2-6 | - | TRBV6-7 | -
TGTGCCAGCAGCCGACAGGGAGGTAAGGGCTCCTACAATGAGCAGTTCTTC | CASSRQGGKGSYNEQFF | TRBJ2-1 | - | TRBV14 | -
TGCGCCAGCAGTGAGTCGAGAACCTACGAGCAGTACTTC | CASSESRTYEQYF | TRBJ2-7 | - | TRBV10-1 | -
TGTGCCTGGAGTGCATTCAGGGGCACTGAAGCTTTCTTT | CAWSAFRGTEAFF | TRBJ1-1 | - | TRBV30 | -
TGTGCCAGCAGCTACGGACAGGGTACAACACCCCTCCACTTT | CASSYGQGTTPLHF | TRBJ1-6 | - | TRBV13 | TRBD1
TGTGCCAGCAGCCTGACCGGACAGGTCCAAGAGACCCAGTACTTC | CASSLTGQVQETQYF | TRBJ2-5 | - | TRBV7-9 | TRBD1
TGTGCCAGCAGCCCCGGGCAACTAGCGAGCACCGGGGAGCTGTTTTTT | CASSPGQLASTGELFF | TRBJ2-2 | - | TRBV7-3 | TRBD2
TGTGCCTGGAGTGTAGGGGGCAGTGAGACCCAGTACTTC | CAWSVGGSETQYF | TRBJ2-5 | - | TRBV30 | TRBD1
TGTGCCACCAGTGATTCATTGATAAACTATGGCTACACCTTC | CATSDSLINYGYTF | TRBJ1-2 | - | TRBV24-1 | -
TGTGCCAGTAGTGTCTTGACTGAAGCTTTCTTT | CASSVLTEAFF | TRBJ1-1 | - | TRBV19 | -
TGCAGCGTAGAGGACGGCGGGTACGAGCAGTACTTC | CSVEDGGYEQYF | TRBJ2-7 | - | TRBV29-1 | -
TGTGCCAGAAGCTTGGTAATCGGGAGAGGTGAGACTAATGAAAAACTGTTTTTT | CARSLVIGRGETNEKLFF | TRBJ1-4 | - | TRBV5-3 | -